This TCR beta chain was obtained from a study of T cells in Graves' hyperthyroidism and ophthalmopathy. The study, taken as a whole, reports: In the blood, most expanded thyroid clonotypes above 0.001 appeared as well.

RNA transcripts yielded amplified TCR beta CDR3 regions. A set of HTBI primers served as the primers for a first-round RT-PCR of the TCR CDR3. MiXCR, applied by TCRdb to the multiplex PCR reads, yields one record per CDR3 protein. The repertoire includes more than 300,000 distinct CDR3 sequences, approximately 18% of them detected once, and 34% sits in the top ten. CDR1 and CDR2 from the germline V gene are SGHTA and FQGNSA. The CDR3 spans 15 residues. Trimming removed 2 bases at V and 4 bases at J, with 11 bases between. Only a few counts were recorded for this clonotype. Its specificity is not known.

The specimen sequenced was blood. The receptor comes from a woman aged 30 to 39 with Graves' hyperthyroidism that later progressed to Graves' ophthalmopathy. This sequence joins TRBV7-2 and TRBJ2-2; possibly TRBD2 for D (5 bases). This chain's CDR3 is CASSLLARITGELFF. CDR3 nucleotides: TGTGCCAGCAGCTTATTAGCGAGAATCACCGGGGAGCTGTTTTTT.